Each of the 23 T cell receptor beta chains below was sequenced from the same sample in a study of blood T cell repertoires in COVID-19. Libraries were prepared by immunoSEQ multiplex PCR; TCRdb keeps only in-frame clonotypes and omits some of them. Of about 180,000 clones in the sample, roughly 87% were seen once. Material for sequencing was PBMCs or T cells enriched from blood (not recorded which). All receptors come from a woman aged 50 to 65 who had recovered from COVID-19.

The chain couples TRBV28 to TRBJ1-6, with 9 positions matching TRBD1. CDR1 is MDHEN, CDR2 SYDVKM, per germline. This CDR3 has 15 amino acids. V dropped 7 bases and J dropped 6; count of bases not matched to a gene: 7. The DNA of the CDR3 is TGTGCCAGCACTCTTAGGGGACAGGGTAATTCACCCCTCCACTTT. Its translation is CASTLRGQGNSPLHF.

This clone was recorded once. V usage is TRBV28 and J usage is TRBJ2-7, with 7 bases fitting TRBD1. This CDR3 is 13 amino acids long. Germline V gene lookup returns CDR1 MDHEN and CDR2 SYDVKM. V shed 5 bases, J shed 2 bases, and the junction held 3 bases outside the gene matches. CDR3 region: CASSGQAAYEQYF. CDR3 DNA sequence: TGTGCCAGCAGTGGACAGGCAGCCTACGAGCAGTACTTC.

V gene TRBV10-3 combines with J gene TRBJ2-1; 8 bases are shared with TRBD2. The V gene's germline CDR1 is ENHRY and CDR2 SYGVKD. The junction had 8 bases not matched to a gene; V was cut back by 7 bases and J by 6 bases. This CDR3 is 14 amino acids long. This CDR3 reads CAIMEAGATNEQFF. CDR3 bases: TGTGCCATCATGGAAGCGGGAGCGACCAATGAGCAGTTCTTC.

This rearrangement joins TRBV7-2 to TRBJ2-1; possibly TRBD1 for D (6 bases). From germline, CDR1 is SGHTA and CDR2 FQGNSA. With 1 base removed from V and 3 bases from J, the gap between germline ends came to 10 bases. The CDR3 runs 15 residues. CDR3 residues: CASSLGYRDYNEQFF. CDR3 sequence (DNA): TGTGCCAGCAGCTTAGGGTACAGGGACTACAATGAGCAGTTCTTC.

The chain is built from TRBV7-3 and TRBJ2-1, with 7 bases lining up with TRBD2. The CDR3 covers 15 residues. After removal of 5 bases from V and 8 bases from J, the junction contained 12 bases not matched to a gene. Germline V gene data show CDR1 as SGHTA and CDR2 as FQGTGA. The CDR3 nucleotides read TGTGCCAGCAGCCTCGCCCAGGCTGGGAGGGATGAGCAGTTCTTC. Protein product: CASSLAQAGRDEQFF.

V gene TRBV28 combines with J gene TRBJ1-4; 8 bases match TRBD1. V lost 6 bases to trimming and J lost 8 bases; unmatched junction nucleotides: 5. The CDR3 length is 13 residues. The germline CDR1 and CDR2 sequences are MDHEN and SYDVKM. The CDR3 DNA sequence: TGTGCCAGCAGCCGGACAGGGAACGAAAAACTGTTTTTT. Translated: CASSRTGNEKLFF. Together with reference TRBV28 and TRBJ1-4, the CDR3 gives the full variable domain: DVKVTQSSRYLVKRTGEKVFLECVQDMDHENMFWYRQDPGLGLRLIYFSYDVKMKEKGDIPEGYSVSREKKERFSLILESASTNQTSMYLCASSRTGNEKLFFGSGTQLSVL.

The chain couples TRBV2 to TRBJ1-1; D is perhaps TRBD1 (5 bases). The CDR3 has 13 residues. Germline loops: CDR1 SNHLY, CDR2 FYNNEI. V gave up 3 bases and J gave up 4 bases, with 9 bases separating them. Written as DNA, the CDR3 is TGTGCCAGCAGTGAGCGACAGAGCACTGAAGCTTTCTTT. It is translated as CASSERQSTEAFF.

This clone was recorded a few times. This chain connects TRBV6-2 or TRBV6-3 to TRBJ2-7, with 15 nucleotides matching TRBD2. V shed 2 bases, J shed 3 bases, and the junction held 17 bases outside the gene matches. This CDR3 is 21 amino acids long. The germline V gene has CDR1 MNHEY and CDR2 SVGEGT. Here the CDR3 reads CASSYPGPVRTSGREGYEQYF. CDR3 in DNA: TGTGCCAGCAGTTACCCCGGACCCGTCCGGACTAGCGGGAGGGAAGGCTACGAGCAGTACTTC.

The V gene is TRBV5-1, the J gene TRBJ2-5; 14 bases are a match to TRBD2. This CDR3 comprises 16 residues. With 3 bases clipped from V and 2 bases from J, the junction kept 3 bases outside the gene matches. Germline values: CDR1 SGHRS, CDR2 YFSETQ. CDR3 bases: TGCGCCAGCAGCTCTGGGACTAGCGGGGGACAAGAGACCCAGTACTTC. Encoded protein: CASSSGTSGGQETQYF.

The V and J genes are TRBV4-2 and TRBJ2-7; weak D call: TRBD2 (5 bases). Trimming left V 0 bases short and J 0 bases short, with 9 bases between. CDR1 LGHNA and CDR2 YNFKEQ come from the germline V gene. The CDR3 spans 15 residues. The DNA for the CDR3 is TGTGCCAGCAGCCAAGATCCGGGGTCCTCCTACGAGCAGTACTTC. Translated, it gives CASSQDPGSSYEQYF.

V is TRBV9 and J is TRBJ2-1; possibly TRBD2 for D (5 bases). CDR1 and CDR2 (germline): SGDLS, YYNGEE. V was cut by 0 bases and J by 1 base, with 11 bases left in between. The CDR3 extends over 16 amino acids. CDR3 in DNA: TGTGCCAGCAGCGTAGTTTGGCTAGCTTCCTACAATGAGCAGTTCTTC. Its translation: CASSVVWLASYNEQFF.

V gene TRBV5-1 combines with J gene TRBJ2-7; the D is unclear. V was clipped by 0 bases and J by 6 bases, with 10 bases between them. CDR1 and CDR2 (germline): SGHRS, YFSETQ. The CDR3 extends over 13 amino acids. The DNA of the CDR3 is TGCGCCAGCAGCTTGGGTCTTAACGGCGAGCAGTACTTC. This sequence encodes CASSLGLNGEQYF.

The CDR3 nucleotides read TGTGCCAGCAGGCAGACTAGCGGCGCCTACGAGCAGTACTTC. Translated: CASRQTSGAYEQYF. The rearrangement joins TRBV7-2 to TRBJ2-7; 9 bases map to TRBD2. Losses at the gene ends were 6 bases for V and 2 bases for J; bases not matched to a gene: 5. The germline CDR1 and CDR2 sequences are SGHTA and FQGNSA. There are 14 residues in the CDR3.

V and J are TRBV24-1 and TRBJ2-1; a possible D gene is TRBD1 (6 bases). This CDR3 region has 15 residues. With 3 bases removed from V and 7 bases from J, the gap between germline ends came to 15 bases. Germline V gene lookup returns CDR1 KGHDR and CDR2 SFDVKD. As DNA, the CDR3 is TGTGCCACCAGTGATCAGAGGGGGATAGGGAATGAGCAGTTCTTC. This gives the protein CATSDQRGIGNEQFF.

The CDR3 spells CAASRGGDYEQYF. DNA of the CDR3: TGTGCCGCCAGCAGGGGTGGCGACTACGAGCAGTACTTC. V and J are TRBV6-5 and TRBJ2-7; perhaps TRBD1 as D (6 bases). Germline V gives CDR1 MNHEY, CDR2 SVGAGI. This CDR3 contains 13 residues. With 11 bases removed from V and 3 bases from J, the gap between germline ends came to 17 bases.

The gene calls are TRBV7-2 and TRBJ1-1; D may be TRBD1 (5 bases). The CDR3 sequence is 16 residues long. The germline V gene has CDR1 SGHTA and CDR2 FQGNSA. Trimming removed 2 bases at V and 5 bases at J, with 18 bases between. DNA for the CDR3: TGTGCCAGCAGCTTAACCAGCGGGGGTATAAGGACTGAAGCTTTCTTT. Protein sequence: CASSLTSGGIRTEAFF.

V is TRBV5-6 and J is TRBJ1-2; 7 nucleotides line up with TRBD1. In germline, CDR1 is SGHDT, CDR2 YYEEEE. V shed 4 bases and J 6 bases; nucleotides not matched to a gene: 12. The CDR3 runs 15 residues. The CDR3 loop reads CASSLDPTGRNGYTF. The CDR3 region has the DNA TGTGCCAGCAGCCTCGACCCGACAGGGAGGAATGGCTACACCTTC.

J is TRBJ2-7 and V is TRBV7-2; 11 bases align to TRBD2. With 1 base clipped from V and 6 bases from J, the junction kept 5 bases outside the gene matches. This CDR3 is built from 15 residues. CDR1 SGHTA and CDR2 FQGNSA come from the germline V gene. The CDR3 region has the DNA TGTGCCAGCAGCTTAGTCGGGCTAGCGGGAGGCGAGCAGTACTTC. It codes for CASSLVGLAGGEQYF.

The V and J genes are TRBV29-1 and TRBJ1-2; D remains ambiguous. Trimming removed 7 bases from V and 4 bases from J, with 16 bases in between. The CDR3 covers 13 residues. Germline V CDR1 and CDR2: SQVTM, ANQGSEA. Here the CDR3 reads CSATPGSGYGYTF. The CDR3 DNA reads TGCAGCGCTACCCCCGGGTCGGGCTATGGCTACACCTTC.

The rearrangement joins TRBV28 to TRBJ1-2, with TRBD1 matching 9 bases. V was pared by 4 bases and J by 2 bases, with 5 bases of the junction left unmatched. The CDR3 covers 15 residues. From germline, CDR1 is MDHEN and CDR2 SYDVKM. The CDR3 DNA reads TGTGCCAGCAGTTCCGGGACAGGGCACAACTATGGCTACACCTTC. Protein product: CASSSGTGHNYGYTF.

Only a few counts were recorded for this clone. V gene TRBV7-2 combines with J gene TRBJ2-2; 13 bases align to TRBD2. There are 15 residues in the CDR3. The V gene end was trimmed by 7 bases and the J gene end by 8 bases; junction bases not matched to a gene: 7. The germline V gene encodes CDR1 SGHTA and CDR2 FQGNSA. This CDR3 is CASTRTSGRRGELFF. DNA for the CDR3: TGTGCCAGCACCCGGACTAGCGGGAGAAGGGGGGAGCTGTTTTTT.

This chain joins TRBV7-9 and TRBJ1-1; TRBD1 might be the D (5 bases). Per the germline V gene, CDR1 is SEHNR and CDR2 is FQNEAQ (reference sequence). This CDR3 is 12 amino acids long. The V end lost 10 bases, the J end lost 1 base, and 10 bases lay between the germline ends. The DNA of the CDR3 is TGTGCCACCGAAGACAGGAACACTGAAGCTTTCTTT. This encodes CATEDRNTEAFF.

The chain links TRBV18 to TRBJ1-6; 7 bases agree with TRBD1. This CDR3 has 16 amino acids. Germline CDR1 reads KGHSH; CDR2 reads LQKENI. The V segment lost 4 bases and the J segment 8 bases; nucleotides outside the gene matches: 11. CDR3 in amino acids: CASSLSLDRADSPLHF. CDR3 in DNA: TGTGCCAGCTCACTCTCCCTAGACAGGGCGGATTCACCCCTCCACTTT.